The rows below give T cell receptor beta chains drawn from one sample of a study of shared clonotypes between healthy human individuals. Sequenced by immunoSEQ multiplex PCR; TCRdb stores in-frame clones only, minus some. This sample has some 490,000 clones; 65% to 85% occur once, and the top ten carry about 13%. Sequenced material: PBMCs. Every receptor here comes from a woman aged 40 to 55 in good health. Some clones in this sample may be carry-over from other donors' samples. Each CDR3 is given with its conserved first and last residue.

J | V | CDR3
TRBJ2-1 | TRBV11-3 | CASSLGGDRLYNEQFF
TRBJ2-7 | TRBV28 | CASGTYEQYF
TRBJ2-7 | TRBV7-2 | CASSLMFAVYEQYF
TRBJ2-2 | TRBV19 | CASGRQMNTGELFF
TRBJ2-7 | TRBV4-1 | CASSQTQGGAYEQYF
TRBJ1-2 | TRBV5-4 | CASSLAFGKDGYTF
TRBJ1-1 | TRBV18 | CASSPAGPQMTEAFF
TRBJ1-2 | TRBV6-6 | CASSHGGAGEYGYTF
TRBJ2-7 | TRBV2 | CASRGAQGFYEQYF
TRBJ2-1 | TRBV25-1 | CASSRSSGKQFF
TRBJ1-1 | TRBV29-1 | CSGPATGPHCEAFF
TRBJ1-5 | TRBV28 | CASSLKGQGNQPQHF
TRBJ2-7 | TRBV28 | CASSPGLAGGPTEQYF
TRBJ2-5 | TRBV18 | CASSPSSGRAGETQYF
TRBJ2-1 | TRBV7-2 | CASSLVGAGSYNEQFF
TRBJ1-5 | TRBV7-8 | CASSQTAGGGGGDQPQHF
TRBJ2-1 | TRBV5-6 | CASSLGGPGTYNEQFF
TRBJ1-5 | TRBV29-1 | CSVGDSNQPQHF
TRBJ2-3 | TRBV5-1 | CASSLTVSTDTQYF
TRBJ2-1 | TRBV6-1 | CASSLQDRDNEQFF
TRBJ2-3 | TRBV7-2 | CASSSLAGDTQYF
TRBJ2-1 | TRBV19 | CASSIDRRWTSGSNEQFF